Listed here are 21 T cell receptor beta chains from one sample, sequenced in a study of blood T cell repertoires in COVID-19. Here immunoSEQ multiplex PCR was the method, and the copy in TCRdb shows in-frame clones only, minus some. The sample lists a few hundred thousand clones; around nine tenths were seen once. The specimen was PBMCs or T cells enriched from blood (not recorded which). The receptors were gathered from a young man who had recovered from COVID-19.

V and J are TRBV6-1 and TRBJ1-3; D perhaps matches TRBD1 (5 bases). Trimming took 2 bases from V and 1 from J, leaving 6 bases between them. The CDR3 spans 14 residues. Germline assignment: CDR1 MNHNS and CDR2 SASEGT. For the CDR3, the DNA is TGTGCCAGCAGTGAAAGGGGTTCTGGAAACACCATATATTTT. It translates to CASSERGSGNTIYF.

The J gene is TRBJ1-6, the V gene TRBV28; D perhaps matches TRBD1 (6 bases). Trimming took off 4 bases at V and 6 bases at J, with 10 bases between the two ends. Germline CDR1 is MDHEN and CDR2 is SYDVKM. CDR3 length: 14 residues. Here the CDR3 DNA reads TGTGCCAGCAGTTCCACAGGGCGTAATTCACCCCTCCACTTT. It translates to CASSSTGRNSPLHF.

The CDR3 region has the DNA TGCGCCAGCAGCTTGGGGACAGTGCTCCAAGAGACCCAGTACTTC. It translates to CASSLGTVLQETQYF. The V gene is TRBV5-1, the J gene TRBJ2-5, with D tentatively TRBD1 (6 bases). The CDR3 totals 15 residues. The V gene's germline CDR1 is SGHRS and CDR2 YFSETQ. V lost 0 bases and J lost 1, with 10 bases in between.

This clone turned up a few times. The V call is TRBV18, the J call TRBJ2-7; TRBD1 aligns across 7 bases. V dropped 6 bases and J dropped 4; count of bases not matched to a gene: 12. Germline V CDR1 and CDR2: KGHSH, LQKENI. This CDR3 has 15 amino acids. The CDR3 nucleotides read TGTGCCAGCTCGTCGCGTGGGACAGTTAGTTACGAGCAGTACTTC. Translating gives CASSSRGTVSYEQYF.

This chain connects TRBV27 to TRBJ2-7; 9 positions match TRBD2. The germline gives CDR1 MNHEY, CDR2 SMNVEV (reference sequence). The ends lost 5 bases at V and 2 bases at J; junction bases unmatched: 7. This CDR3 spans 15 amino acids. CDR3 in DNA: TGTGCCAGCAGTCCTTCTAGCGGGGACACCTACGAGCAGTACTTC. Translated, it gives CASSPSSGDTYEQYF.

This sequence joins TRBV7-3 and TRBJ1-6, with 8 bases fitting TRBD1. J gave up 7 bases and V 6 bases, and 5 bases lay outside the gene matches. The CDR3 runs 14 residues. From germline, CDR1 is SGHTA and CDR2 FQGTGA. The CDR3 sequence: CASRQTGENSPLHF. In nucleotides, the CDR3 is TGTGCCAGCAGACAGACAGGGGAGAATTCACCCCTCCACTTT.

This clone has just one count. This rearrangement joins TRBV5-1 to TRBJ2-3; no clear D gene. From germline, CDR1 is SGHRS and CDR2 YFSETQ. The CDR3 consists of 17 residues. Trimming stripped 4 bases from V and 5 bases from J, with 23 bases between. The CDR3 coding sequence is TGCGCCAGCAGCAAGCTTTACAGAGAACCAAAAGGAGATACGCAGTATTTT. Translated, it gives CASSKLYREPKGDTQYF. Complete variable domain (other parts from reference TRBV5-1 and TRBJ2-3): KAGVTQTPRYLIKTRGQQVTLSCSPISGHRSVSWYQQTPGQGLQFLFEYFSETQRNKGNFPGRFSGRQFSNSRSEMNVSTLELGDSALYLCASSKLYREPKGDTQYFGPGTRLTVL.

The chain combines TRBV6-5 with TRBJ1-5; tentatively, D is TRBD1 (6 bases). V lost 8 bases and J 3 bases, leaving 17 bases between the germline ends. The CDR3 sequence is 15 residues long. Germline V gives CDR1 MNHEY, CDR2 SVGAGI. CDR3 residues: CASGRQVDYNQPQHF. DNA for the CDR3: TGTGCCAGCGGCAGACAGGTTGATTACAATCAGCCCCAGCATTTT.

V usage is TRBV28 and J usage is TRBJ1-4, with a weak D call TRBD1 (5 bases). This CDR3 has 14 amino acids. Germline assignment: CDR1 MDHEN and CDR2 SYDVKM. V was pared by 5 bases and J by 3 bases, with 10 bases between. This CDR3 is CASSVRVANEKLFF. As DNA, the CDR3 is TGTGCCAGCAGTGTCAGGGTGGCTAATGAAAAACTGTTTTTT.

This chain uses TRBV19 with TRBJ2-3; the match to TRBD2 covers 9 bases. The V gene's germline CDR1 is LNHDA and CDR2 SQIVND (reference sequence). The trim removed 3 bases at V and 2 bases at J, leaving 6 bases unmatched. The CDR3 extends over 16 amino acids. CDR3 nucleotides: TGTGCCAGTAGTATGGGGGCGGGGGGGCCCACAGATACGCAGTATTTT. Translating it yields CASSMGAGGPTDTQYF.

In this sample, this clone turned up once. The chain links TRBV5-1 to TRBJ1-2; 7 nucleotides match TRBD1. With V trimmed by 5 bases and J by 0 bases, 10 bases remained unmatched. CDR3 length: 16 residues. Germline V gene data show CDR1 as SGHRS and CDR2 as YFSETQ. The DNA of the CDR3 is TGCGCCAGCAGTAAGCCGGGACAGTCTTCTAACTATGGCTACACCTTC. Translation: CASSKPGQSSNYGYTF.

The V gene is TRBV2, the J gene TRBJ1-5; TRBD1 might be the D (5 bases). Germline loops: CDR1 SNHLY, CDR2 FYNNEI. The V end was cut by 4 bases, the J end by 4 bases, with 11 bases between. The CDR3 sequence is 14 residues long. Here the CDR3 reads CASSVGGRNQPQHF. Written as DNA, the CDR3 is TGTGCCAGCAGTGTCGGGGGTAGGAATCAGCCCCAGCATTTT.

The chain is built from TRBV11-2 and TRBJ2-1; TRBD2 aligns across 11 bases. V lost 5 bases, J lost 7 bases, and 13 bases stayed unmatched. The CDR3 loop spans 17 amino acids. From germline, CDR1 is SGHAT and CDR2 FQNNGV. CDR3 region: CASSHRLAGIRGNEQFF. Written as DNA, the CDR3 is TGTGCCAGCAGCCATCGACTAGCGGGAATACGGGGGAATGAGCAGTTCTTC.

This CDR3 reads CASSLVSGQGNSPLHF. The CDR3, as DNA: TGTGCCAGCAGCTTGGTGTCGGGACAGGGTAATTCACCCCTCCACTTT. The chain combines TRBV5-5 with TRBJ1-6, with 9 positions matching TRBD1. Germline lookup yields CDR1 SGHKS and CDR2 YYEKEE (reference sequence). V lost 0 bases and J lost 6; bases outside the gene matches: 4. The CDR3 is 16 amino acids.

The genes are TRBV16 and TRBJ2-7, with D perhaps TRBD1 (5 bases). Trimming took 2 bases from V and 0 from J, leaving 5 bases between them. Germline V gene data show CDR1 as KGHSY and CDR2 as FQNENV. CDR3 length equals 13 residues. The CDR3 is CASSQTGSYEQYF. The CDR3 DNA sequence: TGTGCCAGCAGCCAAACAGGCTCCTACGAGCAGTACTTC.

This rearrangement joins TRBV5-1 to TRBJ2-7, with a tentative D call TRBD1 (6 bases). From germline, CDR1 is SGHRS and CDR2 YFSETQ. This CDR3 is 13 amino acids long. The V gene lost 6 bases and the J gene lost 1 base, with 11 bases spanning the gap. For the CDR3, the DNA is TGCGCCAGCACAAATCAGGGGTCCTACGAGCAGTACTTC. It specifies CASTNQGSYEQYF.

This chain connects TRBV5-4 to TRBJ1-2; 8 nucleotides line up with TRBD1. The CDR3 sequence is 14 residues long. The germline V gene has CDR1 SGHNT and CDR2 YYREEE (reference sequence). V lost 3 bases, J lost 8 bases, and 9 bases stayed unmatched. CDR3 coding DNA: TGTGCCAGCAGCTCTACCGGACAGGGATCGGGCTACACCTTC. Translated, it gives CASSSTGQGSGYTF.

The rearrangement joins TRBV5-1 to TRBJ2-1, with D perhaps TRBD1 (6 bases). Deletions cut 0 bases from V and 6 bases from J, with 16 bases between. The CDR3 length is 16 residues. CDR1 and CDR2 from the germline V gene are SGHRS and YFSETQ. CDR3 DNA: TGCGCCAGCAGCTTGGTGGCAGGGGCGAACGGCAATGAGCAGTTCTTC. It translates to CASSLVAGANGNEQFF. Based on the CDR3 plus reference TRBV5-1 and TRBJ2-1, the full variable domain is KAGVTQTPRYLIKTRGQQVTLSCSPISGHRSVSWYQQTPGQGLQFLFEYFSETQRNKGNFPGRFSGRQFSNSRSEMNVSTLELGDSALYLCASSLVAGANGNEQFFGPGTRLTVL.

The V gene is TRBV7-8, the J gene TRBJ2-7; the match to TRBD1 covers 8 bases. Germline V gives CDR1 SGHVS, CDR2 FQNEAQ. This CDR3 comprises 17 residues. The V segment lost 5 bases and the J segment 2 bases; nucleotides outside the gene matches: 14. This CDR3 is CASSLRTGSISTYEQYF. CDR3 nucleotides: TGTGCCAGCAGCCTAAGGACAGGGTCAATTAGTACCTACGAGCAGTACTTC.

The rearrangement links TRBV7-8 to TRBJ2-5; 7 bases fit TRBD1. Germline values: CDR1 SGHVS, CDR2 FQNEAQ. J gave up 1 base and V 3 bases, and 5 bases lay outside the gene matches. The CDR3 length is 15 residues. The CDR3 region is CASSFDRAGQETQYF. CDR3 coding DNA: TGTGCCAGCAGCTTTGACAGGGCCGGCCAAGAGACCCAGTACTTC.

V is TRBV5-1 and J is TRBJ1-1; TRBD1 is a possible D gene (5 bases). Between the trimmed V and J ends, which lost 7 bases and 2 bases, there was a span of 15 bases. The CDR3 is made up of 14 amino acids. The V gene's germline CDR1 is SGHRS and CDR2 YFSETQ. CDR3 region: CASQERTRNTEAFF. The CDR3 region has the DNA TGCGCCAGCCAAGAGAGGACACGCAACACTGAAGCTTTCTTT. The complete variable domain, with remaining parts taken from reference TRBV5-1 and TRBJ1-1, reads KAGVTQTPRYLIKTRGQQVTLSCSPISGHRSVSWYQQTPGQGLQFLFEYFSETQRNKGNFPGRFSGRQFSNSRSEMNVSTLELGDSALYLCASQERTRNTEAFFGQGTRLTVV.